Listed below are T cell receptor beta chains from one sample, sequenced in a study of CD8+CD57+ T cells in acquired aplastic anemia. TCRdb reprocessed the reads with MiXCR, giving one entry per CDR3 protein. The repertoire holds about 210,000 distinct CDR3 sequences, with over 60% as singletons. The source material was sorted CD4+, CD8+, or CD8+CD57+ T cells (not recorded which) from PBMCs. The source is a human donor in good health. CDR3s include the opening cysteine and the closing phenylalanine or tryptophan.

CDR3aa: CAIRAQGPPSYEQYF
v_gene: TRBV10-3
j_gene: TRBJ2-7

CDR3aa: CASSLGATGDGYTF
v_gene: TRBV7-8
j_gene: TRBJ1-2

CDR3aa: CATSDPWKGKNIQYF
v_gene: TRBV24-1
j_gene: .

CDR3aa: CSARSAGTYNEQFF
v_gene: TRBV20-1
j_gene: TRBJ2-1

CDR3aa: CASSLEGQNQPQHF
v_gene: TRBV5-1
j_gene: TRBJ1-5

CDR3aa: CASVTSGSNEQYF
v_gene: TRBV2
j_gene: TRBJ2-7

CDR3aa: CASSLTGVEQYF
v_gene: TRBV5-8
j_gene: TRBJ2-7

CDR3aa: CASSLGEGTYYGYTF
v_gene: TRBV7-9
j_gene: TRBJ1-2

CDR3aa: CASSYVGGAGNEQFF
v_gene: TRBV12-3/TRBV12-4
j_gene: TRBJ2-1

CDR3aa: CASAGDATYEQYF
v_gene: TRBV7-9
j_gene: TRBJ2-7

CDR3aa: CASSIHQTGDGNEQFF
v_gene: TRBV19
j_gene: TRBJ2-1

CDR3aa: CASGLDRGADTQYF
v_gene: TRBV12-5
j_gene: TRBJ2-3

CDR3aa: CASSPIPGQRSSYEQYF
v_gene: TRBV7-9
j_gene: TRBJ2-7

CDR3aa: CASSLYRGNTEAFF
v_gene: TRBV7-2
j_gene: TRBJ1-1

CDR3aa: CASSNLAGFSYEQYF
v_gene: TRBV7-9
j_gene: TRBJ2-7

CDR3aa: CASSPYNLGYTF
v_gene: TRBV5-4
j_gene: TRBJ1-2

CDR3aa: CATRKGGNSPLHF
v_gene: TRBV10-3
j_gene: TRBJ1-6

CDR3aa: CASSMTSGEQFF
v_gene: TRBV12-3/TRBV12-4
j_gene: .

CDR3aa: CSARAGQGVYNEKLFF
v_gene: TRBV20-1
j_gene: TRBJ1-4

CDR3aa: CASSVGASRTYEQYF
v_gene: TRBV9
j_gene: TRBJ2-7

CDR3aa: CASSLPTFTGELFF
v_gene: TRBV5-1
j_gene: TRBJ2-2

CDR3aa: CATSDRAGTYSYEQYF
v_gene: TRBV24-1
j_gene: TRBJ2-7

CDR3aa: CASSGGEFNQPQHF
v_gene: TRBV2
j_gene: TRBJ1-5

CDR3aa: CASSDPRSYDQYF
v_gene: TRBV2
j_gene: TRBJ2-5

CDR3aa: CSGGQGGNQPQHF
v_gene: TRBV20-1
j_gene: TRBJ1-5

CDR3aa: CASSQDLARERGQPQHF
v_gene: TRBV5-8
j_gene: TRBJ1-5

CDR3aa: CASSPWGYQETQYF
v_gene: TRBV14
j_gene: TRBJ2-5

CDR3aa: CASSNRQYSPLHF
v_gene: TRBV6-5
j_gene: TRBJ1-6

CDR3aa: CAGGNQETQYF
v_gene: TRBV7-9
j_gene: TRBJ2-5

CDR3aa: CASSQDLGDSPLVDEAFF
v_gene: TRBV4-3
j_gene: TRBJ1-1

CDR3aa: CAISEWGIGNQPQHF
v_gene: TRBV10-3
j_gene: TRBJ1-5

CDR3aa: CASSYSSNEQFF
v_gene: TRBV27
j_gene: TRBJ2-1

CDR3aa: CSVVSDSMNTEAFF
v_gene: TRBV29-1
j_gene: TRBJ1-1

CDR3aa: CASSYSTLGETQYF
v_gene: TRBV10-3
j_gene: TRBJ2-5

CDR3aa: CASSFPPWNTGELFF
v_gene: TRBV7-4
j_gene: TRBJ2-2

CDR3aa: CASSLGRGVNTEAFF
v_gene: TRBV7-6
j_gene: TRBJ1-1

CDR3aa: CAISESQFFEAFF
v_gene: TRBV10-3
j_gene: TRBJ1-1

CDR3aa: CASSSGTYSGNTIYF
v_gene: TRBV13
j_gene: TRBJ1-3

CDR3aa: CASSRGGKETQYF
v_gene: TRBV7-2
j_gene: TRBJ2-5

CDR3aa: CSVEGRGSRTEAFF
v_gene: TRBV29-1
j_gene: TRBJ1-1

CDR3aa: CASSFTDQVDSPLHF
v_gene: TRBV7-9
j_gene: TRBJ1-6

CDR3aa: CSATPYRGGTYNEQFF
v_gene: TRBV20-1
j_gene: TRBJ2-1

CDR3aa: CSARNKYEQYF
v_gene: TRBV20-1
j_gene: TRBJ2-7

CDR3aa: CASSDPGTTTDTQYF
v_gene: TRBV6-4
j_gene: TRBJ2-3

CDR3aa: CASSLVVGGNTEAFF
v_gene: TRBV12-3/TRBV12-4
j_gene: TRBJ1-1

CDR3aa: CASSRTGGGADTQYF
v_gene: TRBV7-3
j_gene: TRBJ2-3

CDR3aa: CASSLRTAYNSPLHF
v_gene: TRBV7-2
j_gene: TRBJ1-6

CDR3aa: CASMKAGASDTQYF
v_gene: TRBV19
j_gene: TRBJ2-3

CDR3aa: CASAYRIETQYF
v_gene: TRBV2
j_gene: .